The rows below give T cell receptor beta chains drawn from one sample of a study of blood T cells in healthy people across ages. TCRdb used MiXCR to reprocess the 5' RACE reads, holding one entry per CDR3 protein. The sample includes some 640,000 distinct CDR3 sequences, approximately 30% seen only once; the top ten take roughly 14%. The specimen was blood. These receptors all come from a woman older than 75 in good health. The CDR3 runs from the conserved cysteine through the conserved F or W. D genes are given only for firm matches. The listing skips clone size in some rows; elsewhere it reads once, few, many or a size class.

V	J	size	D	DNA	CDR3
TRBV5-1	TRBJ2-7	-	TRBD2	TGCGCCAGCAGCCCCGGGACTACGCATGAGCAGTACTTC	CASSPGTTHEQYF
TRBV6-6	TRBJ1-1	-	TRBD1	TGTGCCAGCAGTCCCTGGACAGGGGATGTCACTGAAGCTTTCTTT	CASSPWTGDVTEAFF
TRBV5-1	TRBJ2-5	many	TRBD1	TGCGCCAGCAGCTTGGGGACGGCTAACAGGGGTCAGGAGACCCAGTACTTC	CASSLGTANRGQETQYF
TRBV15	TRBJ1-5	-	TRBD1	TGTGCCACCAGCGTACAGGGGCCAAAGCCCCAGCATTTT	CATSVQGPKPQHF
TRBV11-2	TRBJ2-7	-	-	TGTGCCAGCAGCTTAGAACGGGCACAACTCTACGAGCAGTACTTC	CASSLERAQLYEQYF
TRBV7-2	TRBJ1-4	many	-	TGTGCCAGCAGCCGTGACACCAATGAAAAACTGTTTTTT	CASSRDTNEKLFF
TRBV7-9	TRBJ2-7	many	TRBD1	TGTGCCAGCAGCCCAGCTGGGTCCGGGACAGGGGGAATCCACGAGCAGTACTTC	CASSPAGSGTGGIHEQYF
TRBV3-1	TRBJ2-5	many	-	TGTGCCAGCAGCCAAGATCCAATATCGCTGGGGGTCCAAGAGACCCAGTACTTC	CASSQDPISLGVQETQYF
TRBV7-2	TRBJ1-2	many	-	TGTGCCAGCAGCCTTTACAGGTCGACTAACTATGGCTACACCTTC	CASSLYRSTNYGYTF
TRBV12-3/TRBV12-4	TRBJ2-3	-	TRBD1	TGTGCCAGCAGTTTAGGACAGGGGGTCATCGCAGATACGCAGTATTTT	CASSLGQGVIADTQYF